This T cell receptor (beta chain) is from a study of T cell responses to AZD1222 COVID-19 vaccine. General study points: Clonal diversity was possibly underestimated; the donors were predominantly white British and more often female. The study sampled repertoires only after the peak T cell response.

As for this clone: Antigen: not known.

Assay used: immunoSEQ multiplex PCR; TCRdb lists only in-frame clones, some missing. The sample holds 91,000 or so clones, about 94% seen once. The specimen comprised peripheral blood, sampled 28 days after the second AZD1222 dose. The sequence was obtained from an adult who received the AZD1222 COVID-19 vaccine.

DNA of the CDR3: TGTGCCAGCAGTCGACAGGGGGGAGAAAAACTGTTTTTT. Translating it yields CASSRQGGEKLFF. V usage is TRBV7-2 and J usage is TRBJ1-4; 9 bases line up with TRBD1. The junction had 4 bases not matched to a gene; V was cut back by 6 bases and J by 8 bases. Germline V CDR1 and CDR2: SGHTA, FQGNSA. This CDR3 is 13 amino acids long.